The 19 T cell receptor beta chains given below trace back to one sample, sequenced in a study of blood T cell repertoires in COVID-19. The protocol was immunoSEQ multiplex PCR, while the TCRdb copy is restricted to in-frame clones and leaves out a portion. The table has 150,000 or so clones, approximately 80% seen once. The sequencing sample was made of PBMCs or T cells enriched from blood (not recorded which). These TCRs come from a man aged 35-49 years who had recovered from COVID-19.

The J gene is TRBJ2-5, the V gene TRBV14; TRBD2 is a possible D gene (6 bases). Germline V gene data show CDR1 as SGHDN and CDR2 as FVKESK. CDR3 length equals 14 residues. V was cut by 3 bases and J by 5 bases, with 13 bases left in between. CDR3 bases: TGTGCCAGCAGCCAGCGACTAGGCGGGGAGACCCAGTACTTC. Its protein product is CASSQRLGGETQYF.

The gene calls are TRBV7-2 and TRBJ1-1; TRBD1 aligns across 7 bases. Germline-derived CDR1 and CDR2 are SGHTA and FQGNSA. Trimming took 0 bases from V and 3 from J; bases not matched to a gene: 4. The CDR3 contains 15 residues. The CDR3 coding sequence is TGTGCCAGCAGCTTAGCGCAGGGACAGTACACTGAAGCTTTCTTT. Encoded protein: CASSLAQGQYTEAFF.

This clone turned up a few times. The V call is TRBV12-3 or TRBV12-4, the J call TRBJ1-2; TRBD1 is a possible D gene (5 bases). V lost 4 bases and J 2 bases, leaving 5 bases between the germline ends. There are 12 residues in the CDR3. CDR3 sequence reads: CASSSGNYGYTF. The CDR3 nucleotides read TGTGCCAGCAGTTCAGGGAACTATGGCTACACCTTC.

The CDR3 DNA reads TGCGCCAGCAGCCGTGGACAGGGGGGGAATTCACCCCTCCACTTT. Translation: CASSRGQGGNSPLHF. The rearrangement uses TRBV4-1 and TRBJ1-6; 10 bases agree with TRBD1. This CDR3 spans 15 amino acids. Germline CDR1 and CDR2: MGHRA and YSYEKL. J lost 7 bases, V lost 4 bases, and 4 bases had no gene match.

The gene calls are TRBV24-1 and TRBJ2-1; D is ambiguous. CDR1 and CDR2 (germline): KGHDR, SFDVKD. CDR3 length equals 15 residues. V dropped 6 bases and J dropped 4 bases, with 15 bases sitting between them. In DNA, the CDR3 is TGTGCCACCAGTTCAAACAGAACTTATTACAATGAGCAGTTCTTC. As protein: CATSSNRTYYNEQFF.

CDR3: CASSQDPTARNGYTF. CDR3 in DNA: TGCGCCAGCAGCCAAGATCCGACGGCCAGGAATGGCTACACCTTC. The V and J genes are TRBV4-1 and TRBJ1-2, with D unresolved. This CDR3 contains 15 residues. V shed 0 bases and J shed 6 bases, with 14 bases lying between them. Germline V gene sequence: CDR1 MGHRA, CDR2 YSYEKL.

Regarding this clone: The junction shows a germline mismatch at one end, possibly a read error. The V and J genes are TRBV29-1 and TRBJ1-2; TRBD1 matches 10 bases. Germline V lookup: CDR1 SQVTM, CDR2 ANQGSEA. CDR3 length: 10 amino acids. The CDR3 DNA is TGCAGCGTTGATCGGGGACAGGGGTCCTTC. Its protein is CSVDRGQGSF.

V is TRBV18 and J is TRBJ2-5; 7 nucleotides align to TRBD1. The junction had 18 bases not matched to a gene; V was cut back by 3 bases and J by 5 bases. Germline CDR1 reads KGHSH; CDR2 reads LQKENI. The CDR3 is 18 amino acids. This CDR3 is CASSPLGKGAGDLETQYF. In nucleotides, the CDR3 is TGTGCCAGCTCACCCCTTGGGAAGGGGGCCGGCGACCTGGAGACCCAGTACTTC.

CDR3 residues: CASSQSRTGCHEQYF. The DNA of the CDR3 is TGCGCCAGCAGTCAATCGAGGACAGGGTGTCACGAGCAGTACTTC. The rearrangement joins TRBV23-1 to TRBJ2-7, with TRBD1 matching over 8 bases. TRBV23-1 is an open reading frame, and its role is uncertain. This CDR3 is 15 amino acids long. V dropped 0 bases and J dropped 5; count of bases not matched to a gene: 6.

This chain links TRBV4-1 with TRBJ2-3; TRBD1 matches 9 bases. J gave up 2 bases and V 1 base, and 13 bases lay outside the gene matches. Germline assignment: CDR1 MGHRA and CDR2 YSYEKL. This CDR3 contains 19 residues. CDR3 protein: CASSQAHGRNRGPTDTQYF. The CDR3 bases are TGCGCCAGCAGCCAAGCCCATGGGCGGAACAGGGGGCCCACAGATACGCAGTATTTT.

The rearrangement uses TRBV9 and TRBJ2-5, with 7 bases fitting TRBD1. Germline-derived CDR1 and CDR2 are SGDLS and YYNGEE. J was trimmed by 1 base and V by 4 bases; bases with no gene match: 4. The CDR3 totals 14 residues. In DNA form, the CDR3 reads TGTGCCAGCAGCTCACGGACAGGCCAAGAGACCCAGTACTTC. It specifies CASSSRTGQETQYF.

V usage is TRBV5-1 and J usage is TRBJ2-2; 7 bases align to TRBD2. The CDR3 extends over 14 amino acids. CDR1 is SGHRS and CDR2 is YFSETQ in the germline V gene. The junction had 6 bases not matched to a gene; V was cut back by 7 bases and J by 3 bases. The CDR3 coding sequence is TGCGCCAGCTCCAAGCGGGGTGACACCGGGGAGCTGTTTTTT. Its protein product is CASSKRGDTGELFF.

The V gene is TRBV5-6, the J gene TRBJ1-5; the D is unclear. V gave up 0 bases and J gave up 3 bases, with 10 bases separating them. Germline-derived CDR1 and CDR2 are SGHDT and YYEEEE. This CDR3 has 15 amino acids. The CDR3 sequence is CASSLGPPSNQPQHF. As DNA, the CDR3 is TGTGCCAGCAGCTTGGGGCCGCCCTCCAATCAGCCCCAGCATTTT.

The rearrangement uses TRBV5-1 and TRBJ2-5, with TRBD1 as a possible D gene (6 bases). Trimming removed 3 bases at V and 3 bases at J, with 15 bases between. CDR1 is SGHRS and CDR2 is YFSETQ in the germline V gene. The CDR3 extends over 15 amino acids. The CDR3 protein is CASSSSGTREETQYF. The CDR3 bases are TGCGCCAGCAGCTCTTCCGGGACAAGGGAAGAGACCCAGTACTTC.

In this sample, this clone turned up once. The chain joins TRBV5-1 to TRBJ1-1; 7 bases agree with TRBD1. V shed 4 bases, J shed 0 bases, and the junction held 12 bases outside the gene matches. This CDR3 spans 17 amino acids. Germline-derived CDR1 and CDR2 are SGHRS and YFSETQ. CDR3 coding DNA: TGCGCCAGCAGCCTGGCCGGACAGGCGGGCTTGAACACTGAAGCTTTCTTT. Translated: CASSLAGQAGLNTEAFF. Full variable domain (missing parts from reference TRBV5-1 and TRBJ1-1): KAGVTQTPRYLIKTRGQQVTLSCSPISGHRSVSWYQQTPGQGLQFLFEYFSETQRNKGNFPGRFSGRQFSNSRSEMNVSTLELGDSALYLCASSLAGQAGLNTEAFFGQGTRLTVV.

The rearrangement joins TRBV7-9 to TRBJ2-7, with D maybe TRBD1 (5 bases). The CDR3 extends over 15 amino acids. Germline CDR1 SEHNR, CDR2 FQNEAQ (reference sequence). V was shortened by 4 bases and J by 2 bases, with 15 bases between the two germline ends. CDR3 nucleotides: TGTGCCAGCAGCTCACATCAGGGTACCGCCTACGAGCAGTACGTC. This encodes CASSSHQGTAYEQYV.

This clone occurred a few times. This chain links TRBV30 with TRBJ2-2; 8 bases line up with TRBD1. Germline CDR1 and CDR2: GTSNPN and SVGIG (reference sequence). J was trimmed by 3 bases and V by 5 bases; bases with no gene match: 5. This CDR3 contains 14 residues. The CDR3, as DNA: TGTGCCTGGCAGACAGGGGCTTACACCGGGGAGCTGTTTTTT. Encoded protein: CAWQTGAYTGELFF.

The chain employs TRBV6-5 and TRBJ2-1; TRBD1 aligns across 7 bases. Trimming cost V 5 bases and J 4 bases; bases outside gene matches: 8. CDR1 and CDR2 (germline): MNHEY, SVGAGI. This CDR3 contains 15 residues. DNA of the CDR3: TGTGCCAGCAGTCGAGCCGGGACAGCATACAATGAGCAGTTCTTC. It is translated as CASSRAGTAYNEQFF.

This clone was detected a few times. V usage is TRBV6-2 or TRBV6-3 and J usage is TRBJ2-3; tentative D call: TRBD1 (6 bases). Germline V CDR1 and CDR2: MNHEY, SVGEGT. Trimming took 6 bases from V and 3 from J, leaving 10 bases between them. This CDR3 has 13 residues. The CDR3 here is CASSSGTTDTQYF. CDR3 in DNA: TGTGCCAGCAGCTCCGGGACAACAGATACGCAGTATTTT.